This T cell receptor beta chain was observed in a study of patients and donors after allogeneic stem cell transplantation (dated by TCRdb to between 2020 and 2021). This clonotype has just a few counts. It lacks a known antigen. The sample holds no much larger clone one base away, and base qualities are not on file. V and J are trimmed by 4 bases and 2 bases, and the gene matches miss 7 bases of the junction. The germline V gene supplies CDR1 SGHDT and CDR2 YYEEEE. Taken from cysteine to phenylalanine, the CDR3 has 15 residues. The read is trimmed to its CDR3 DNA, 45 bases read in frame from base 1. The protocol used for the library was RT-PCR. Sequencing instrument: NextSeq 550. The public reads were quality trimmed at Q25 with fastp and then assembled into clones with MiXCR by TCRdb, keeping productive beta chains. When rows share a CDR3 protein, they turn into one entry using the most common DNA and genes. For this sample the table gives approximately 170,000 distinct CDR3 sequences, of which 24% were detected only once. The top ten clonotypes cover approximately 26% of the sample.

The specimen sequenced was blood, either unsorted or a sorted T cell fraction (not recorded which). The chain couples TRBV5-6 to TRBJ2-5; 8 middle bases align to TRBD1. The clonotype originates from a human donor who was either an allogeneic HSCT recipient or a stem cell or donor lymphocyte infusion donor (not recorded which). It is not recorded whose cells these are; they may come from a transplant donor. The CDR3 protein: CASSPDRGLQETQYF. The DNA sequence follows: TGTGCCAGCAGCCCAGACAGGGGATTGCAAGAGACCCAGTACTTC.